A selection of T cell receptor beta chains follows, all from one sample in a study of CD8+ T cells in alopecia areata. Profiled with immunoSEQ multiplex PCR; TCRdb holds only in-frame clones, not every one. The repertoire holds approximately 220,000 clones, with under 40% as singletons. Source: CD4+ T cells sorted from blood, taken around week 31, from a patient treated with tofacitinib. These receptors came from a human donor with alopecia areata. Each CDR3 is given with its conserved first and last residue.

v_gene | CDR3aa
TRBV7-3 | CASSSILDGNEQFF
TRBV11-2 | CASSFTDRNTEAFF
TRBV21-1 | CASSKRGRPSSYNEQFF
TRBV25-1 | CASSPAGLRGADTQYF
TRBV5-5 | CASSLRDRDEKLFF
TRBV19 | CASSGLANEQFF
TRBV10-3 | CASSWEGKTQYF
TRBV5-1 | CASSSGAQETQYF
TRBV5-1 | CASSLMGQGNEQFF
TRBV7-9 | CASSLGGRKNTGELFF
TRBV4-1 | CASSQVVVLGTGVEQYF
TRBV5-4 | CASSLETGYGYTF
TRBV5-4 | CASSPAQMDGYTF
TRBV9 | CASSVVPERDEQFF
TRBV7-2 | CASSFRHNTEAFF
TRBV27 | CASSRTSGRFEQYF
TRBV6-6 | CASGTTSYEQYF
TRBV5-1 | CASSSSGTALYGYTF
TRBV27 | CASKLAGGYNEQFF
TRBV6-1 | CASSAGTGDIQYF
TRBV5-4 | CASSLYGGGRGYGYTF
TRBV29-1 | CSAGTGESNQPQHF
TRBV9 | CASSVPGRYGYTF
TRBV25-1 | CATGQYNEQFF
TRBV29-1 | CSVDKTSGGPYTQYF
TRBV29-1 | CSVRAGVDTQYF
TRBV29-1 | CSVDGAGNEQYF
TRBV29-1 | CSVGRTGGADGYTF
TRBV5-1 | CASSLGPDYGYTF
TRBV29-1 | CSVTLAGDLYGYTF
TRBV6-6 | CASNAADSTDTQYF
TRBV7-9 | CASSVPTGTAAWKNTEAFF
TRBV2 | CASSRDGGTEAFF
TRBV7-9 | CASSPTGLANTGELFF
TRBV30 | CAWSDPAPRYEQYF
TRBV7-9 | CASSGSYEQFF
TRBV5-1 | CASSLVIGQGETQYF
TRBV7-3 | CASSLGLWDEQFF
TRBV30 | CAWNPNGQYNYEQYF
TRBV7-8 | CASSFPPHGRRDRGRLETQYF
TRBV7-3 | CASSPRQGISTGELFF
TRBV19 | CASSAPPSYEQYF
TRBV6-6 | CASSFVAGTSYEQYF